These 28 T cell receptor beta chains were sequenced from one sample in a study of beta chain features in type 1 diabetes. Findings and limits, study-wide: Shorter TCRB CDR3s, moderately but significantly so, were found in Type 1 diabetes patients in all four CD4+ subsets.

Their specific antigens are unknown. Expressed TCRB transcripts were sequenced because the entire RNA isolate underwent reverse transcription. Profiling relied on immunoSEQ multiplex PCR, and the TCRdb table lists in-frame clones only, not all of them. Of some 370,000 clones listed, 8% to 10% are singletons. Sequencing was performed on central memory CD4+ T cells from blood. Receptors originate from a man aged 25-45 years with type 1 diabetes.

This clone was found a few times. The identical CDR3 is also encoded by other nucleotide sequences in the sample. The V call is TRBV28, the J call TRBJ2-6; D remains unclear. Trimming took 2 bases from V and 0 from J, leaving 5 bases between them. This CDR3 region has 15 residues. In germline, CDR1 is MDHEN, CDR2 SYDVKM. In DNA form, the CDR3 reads TGTGCCAGCAGTTTAATAAACTCTGGGGCCAACGTCCTGACTTTC. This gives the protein CASSLINSGANVLTF.

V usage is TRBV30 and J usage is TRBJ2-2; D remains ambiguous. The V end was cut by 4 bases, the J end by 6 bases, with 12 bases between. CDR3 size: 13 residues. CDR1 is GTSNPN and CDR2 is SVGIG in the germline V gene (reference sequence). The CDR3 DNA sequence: TGTGCCTGGACCCCCAGCCCCGCCGGGGAGCTGTTTTTT. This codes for CAWTPSPAGELFF.

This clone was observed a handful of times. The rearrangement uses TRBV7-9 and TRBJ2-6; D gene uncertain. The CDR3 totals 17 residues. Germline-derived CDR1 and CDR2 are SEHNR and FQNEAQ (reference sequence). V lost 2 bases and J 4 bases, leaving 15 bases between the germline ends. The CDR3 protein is CASSLLASKSGANVLTF. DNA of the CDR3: TGTGCCAGCAGCTTATTGGCCTCCAAGTCGGGGGCCAACGTCCTGACTTTC.

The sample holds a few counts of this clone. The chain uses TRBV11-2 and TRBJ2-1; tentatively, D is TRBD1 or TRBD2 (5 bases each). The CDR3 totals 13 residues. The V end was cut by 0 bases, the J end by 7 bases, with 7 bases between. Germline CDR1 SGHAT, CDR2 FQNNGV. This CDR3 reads CASSLDRENEQFF. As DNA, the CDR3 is TGTGCCAGCAGCTTAGACAGGGAGAATGAGCAGTTCTTC.

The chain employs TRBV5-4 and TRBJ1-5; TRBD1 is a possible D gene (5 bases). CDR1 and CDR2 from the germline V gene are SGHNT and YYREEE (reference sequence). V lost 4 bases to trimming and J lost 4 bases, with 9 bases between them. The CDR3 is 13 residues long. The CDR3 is CASSPGQNQPQHF. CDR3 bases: TGTGCCAGCAGCCCTGGACAAAATCAGCCCCAGCATTTT.

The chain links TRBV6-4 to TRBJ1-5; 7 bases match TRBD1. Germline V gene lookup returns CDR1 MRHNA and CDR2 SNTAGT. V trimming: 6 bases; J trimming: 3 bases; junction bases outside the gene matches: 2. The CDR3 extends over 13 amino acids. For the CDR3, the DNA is TGTGCCAGCAGGGACAGGACCAATCAGCCCCAGCATTTT. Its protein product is CASRDRTNQPQHF.

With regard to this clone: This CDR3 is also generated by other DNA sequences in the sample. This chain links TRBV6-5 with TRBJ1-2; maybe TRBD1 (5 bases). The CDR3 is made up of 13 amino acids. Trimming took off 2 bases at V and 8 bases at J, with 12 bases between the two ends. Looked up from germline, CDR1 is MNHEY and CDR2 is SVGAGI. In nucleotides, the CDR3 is TGTGCCAGCAGTTACAGGGACCGGTCGGGCTACACCTTC. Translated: CASSYRDRSGYTF.

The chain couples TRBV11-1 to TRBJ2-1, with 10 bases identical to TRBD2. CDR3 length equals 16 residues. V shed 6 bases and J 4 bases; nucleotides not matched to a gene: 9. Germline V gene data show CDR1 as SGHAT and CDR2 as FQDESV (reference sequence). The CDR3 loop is CASRPSGLAKYNEQFF. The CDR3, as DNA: TGTGCCAGCAGACCCTCGGGACTAGCGAAGTACAATGAGCAGTTCTTC.

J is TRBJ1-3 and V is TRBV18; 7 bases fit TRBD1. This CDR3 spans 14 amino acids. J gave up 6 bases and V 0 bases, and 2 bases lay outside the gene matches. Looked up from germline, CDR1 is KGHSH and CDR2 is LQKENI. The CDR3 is CASSPPGTENTIYF. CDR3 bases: TGTGCCAGCTCACCACCCGGGACAGAAAACACCATATATTTT.

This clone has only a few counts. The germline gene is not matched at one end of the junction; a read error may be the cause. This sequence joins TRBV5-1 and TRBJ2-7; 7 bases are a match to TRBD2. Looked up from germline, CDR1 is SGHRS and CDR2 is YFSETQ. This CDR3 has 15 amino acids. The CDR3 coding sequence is TGTGCCAGCAACTTCCCTGGGGGGGATCTCGACGAGCAGTACTTC. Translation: CASNFPGGDLDEQYF.

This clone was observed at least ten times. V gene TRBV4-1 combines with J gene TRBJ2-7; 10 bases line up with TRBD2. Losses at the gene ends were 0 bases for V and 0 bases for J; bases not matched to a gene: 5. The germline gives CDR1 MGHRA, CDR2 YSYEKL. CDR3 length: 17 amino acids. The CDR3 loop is CASSQDPGLADSYEQYF. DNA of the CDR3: TGCGCCAGCAGCCAAGATCCAGGACTAGCGGACTCCTACGAGCAGTACTTC.

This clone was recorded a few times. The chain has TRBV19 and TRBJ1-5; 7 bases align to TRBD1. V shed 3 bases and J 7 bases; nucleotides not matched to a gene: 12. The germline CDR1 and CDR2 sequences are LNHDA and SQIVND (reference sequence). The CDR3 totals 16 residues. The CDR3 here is CASSMARQGVGQPQHF. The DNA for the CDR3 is TGTGCCAGTAGTATGGCCAGACAGGGCGTTGGACAGCCCCAGCATTTT.

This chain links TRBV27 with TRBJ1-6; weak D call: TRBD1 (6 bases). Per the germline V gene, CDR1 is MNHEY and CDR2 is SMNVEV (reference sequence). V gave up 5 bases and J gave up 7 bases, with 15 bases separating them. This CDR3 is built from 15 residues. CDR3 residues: CASSTYREGNSPLHF. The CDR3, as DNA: TGTGCCAGCAGTACCTACAGGGAGGGAAATTCACCCCTCCACTTT.

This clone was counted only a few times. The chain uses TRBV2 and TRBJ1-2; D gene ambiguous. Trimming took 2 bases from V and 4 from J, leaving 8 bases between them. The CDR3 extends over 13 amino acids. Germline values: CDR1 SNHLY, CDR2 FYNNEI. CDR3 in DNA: TGTGCCAGCAGTGAACTGTCTTTCTATGGCTACACCTTC. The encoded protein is CASSELSFYGYTF.

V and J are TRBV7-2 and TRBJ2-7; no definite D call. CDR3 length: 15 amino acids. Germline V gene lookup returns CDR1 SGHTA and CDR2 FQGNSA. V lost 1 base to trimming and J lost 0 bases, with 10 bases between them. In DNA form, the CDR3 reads TGTGCCAGCAGCTTAGTCTCTAGGAACTCCTACGAGCAGTACTTC. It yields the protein CASSLVSRNSYEQYF.

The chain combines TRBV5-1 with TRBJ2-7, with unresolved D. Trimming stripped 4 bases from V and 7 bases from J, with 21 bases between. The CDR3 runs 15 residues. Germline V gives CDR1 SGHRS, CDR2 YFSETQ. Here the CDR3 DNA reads TGCGCCAGCAGCCAGCCGGACGCCTCTATGCGGGAGCAGTACTTC. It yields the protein CASSQPDASMREQYF.

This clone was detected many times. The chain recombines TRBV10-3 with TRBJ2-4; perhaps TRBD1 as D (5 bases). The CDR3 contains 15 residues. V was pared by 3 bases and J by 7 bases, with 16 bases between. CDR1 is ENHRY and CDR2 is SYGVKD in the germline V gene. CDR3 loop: CAISDSRGSENIQYF. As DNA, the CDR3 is TGTGCCATCAGTGATAGTAGGGGTTCGGAGAACATTCAGTACTTC.

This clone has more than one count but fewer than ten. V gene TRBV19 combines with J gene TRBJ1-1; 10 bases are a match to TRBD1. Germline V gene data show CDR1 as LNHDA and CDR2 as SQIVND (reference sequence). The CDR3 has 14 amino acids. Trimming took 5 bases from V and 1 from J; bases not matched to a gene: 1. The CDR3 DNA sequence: TGTGCCAGTAGTCGGACAGGGGGGAACACTGAAGCTTTCTTT. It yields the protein CASSRTGGNTEAFF.

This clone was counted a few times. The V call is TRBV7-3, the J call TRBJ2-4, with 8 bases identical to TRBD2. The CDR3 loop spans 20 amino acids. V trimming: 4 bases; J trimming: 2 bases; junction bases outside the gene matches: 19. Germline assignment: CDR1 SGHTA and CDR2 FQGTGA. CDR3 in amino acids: CASSWPKAGEWAGSKNIQYF. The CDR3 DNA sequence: TGTGCCAGCAGCTGGCCAAAAGCGGGAGAATGGGCGGGGTCCAAAAACATTCAGTACTTC. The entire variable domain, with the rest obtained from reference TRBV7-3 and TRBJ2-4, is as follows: GAGVSQTPSNKVTEKGKYVELRCDPISGHTALYWYRQSLGQGPEFLIYFQGTGAADDSGLPNDRFFAVRPEGSVSTLKIQRTERGDSAVYLCASSWPKAGEWAGSKNIQYFGAGTRLSVL.

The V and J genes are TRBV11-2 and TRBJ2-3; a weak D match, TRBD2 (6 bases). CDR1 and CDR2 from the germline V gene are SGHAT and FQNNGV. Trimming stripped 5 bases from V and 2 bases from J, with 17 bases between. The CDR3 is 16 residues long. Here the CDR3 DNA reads TGTGCCAGCAGCGGGGGGACCTCAAGACTCACAGATACGCAGTATTTT. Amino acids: CASSGGTSRLTDTQYF. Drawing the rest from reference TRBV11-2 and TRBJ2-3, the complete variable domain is EAGVAQSPRYKIIEKRQSVAFWCNPISGHATLYWYQQILGQGPKLLIQFQNNGVVDDSQLPKDRFSAERLKGVDSTLKIQPAKLEDSAVYLCASSGGTSRLTDTQYFGPGTRLTVL.

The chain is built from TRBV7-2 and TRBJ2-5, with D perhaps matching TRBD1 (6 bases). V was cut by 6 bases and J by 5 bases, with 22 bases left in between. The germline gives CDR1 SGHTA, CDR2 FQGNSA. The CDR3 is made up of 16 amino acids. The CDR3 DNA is TGTGCCAGCAGTACCGGGACAACGTCGTCAGCGGAGACCCAGTACTTC. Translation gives CASSTGTTSSAETQYF.

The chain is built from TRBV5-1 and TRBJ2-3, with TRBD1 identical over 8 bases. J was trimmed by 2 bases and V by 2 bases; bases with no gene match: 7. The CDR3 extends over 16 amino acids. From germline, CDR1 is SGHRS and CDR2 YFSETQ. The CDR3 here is CASSFIGTGYTDTQYF. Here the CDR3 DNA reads TGCGCCAGCAGCTTCATCGGGACAGGTTACACAGATACGCAGTATTTT. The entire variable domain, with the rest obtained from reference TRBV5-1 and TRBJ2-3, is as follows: KAGVTQTPRYLIKTRGQQVTLSCSPISGHRSVSWYQQTPGQGLQFLFEYFSETQRNKGNFPGRFSGRQFSNSRSEMNVSTLELGDSALYLCASSFIGTGYTDTQYFGPGTRLTVL.

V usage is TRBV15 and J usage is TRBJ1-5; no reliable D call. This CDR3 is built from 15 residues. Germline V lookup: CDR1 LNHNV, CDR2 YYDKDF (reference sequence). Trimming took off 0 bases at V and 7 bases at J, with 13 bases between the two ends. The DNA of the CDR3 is TGTGCCACCAGCAGAGAGTATAAAGGGCGGCAGCCCCAGCATTTT. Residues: CATSREYKGRQPQHF.

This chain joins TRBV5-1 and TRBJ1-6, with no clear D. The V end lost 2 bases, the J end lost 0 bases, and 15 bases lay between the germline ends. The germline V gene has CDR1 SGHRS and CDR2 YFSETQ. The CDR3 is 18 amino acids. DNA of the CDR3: TGCGCCAGCAGCTTCGGCAGGACTCCAAGCTCCTATAATTCACCCCTCCACTTT. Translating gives CASSFGRTPSSYNSPLHF.

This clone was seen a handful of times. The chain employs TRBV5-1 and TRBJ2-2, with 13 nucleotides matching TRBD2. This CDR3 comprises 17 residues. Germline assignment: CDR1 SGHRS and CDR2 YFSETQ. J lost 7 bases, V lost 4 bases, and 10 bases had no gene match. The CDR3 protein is CASSPRLAGGSNGELFF. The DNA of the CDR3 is TGCGCCAGCAGCCCACGACTAGCGGGAGGTTCGAACGGGGAGCTGTTTTTT.

CDR3: CASSYSGQSNEKLFF. Here the CDR3 DNA reads TGTGCCAGCAGTTACTCGGGACAGAGTAATGAAAAACTGTTTTTT. The chain recombines TRBV6-6 with TRBJ1-4, with TRBD1 matching 7 bases. Losses at the gene ends were 0 bases for V and 4 bases for J; bases not matched to a gene: 2. The CDR3 extends over 15 amino acids. Germline CDR1 and CDR2: MNHNY and SVGAGI (reference sequence).

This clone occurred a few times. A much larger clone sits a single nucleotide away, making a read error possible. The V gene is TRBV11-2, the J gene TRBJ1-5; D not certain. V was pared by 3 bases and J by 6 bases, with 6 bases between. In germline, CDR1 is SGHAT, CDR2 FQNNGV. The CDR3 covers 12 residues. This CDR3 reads CASSFWGQPQHF. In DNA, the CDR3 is TGTGCCAGCAGCTTTTGGGGTCAGCCCCAGCATTTT. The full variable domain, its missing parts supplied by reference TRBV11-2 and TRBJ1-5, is EAGVAQSPRYKIIEKRQSVAFWCNPISGHATLYWYQQILGQGPKLLIQFQNNGVVDDSQLPKDRFSAERLKGVDSTLKIQPAKLEDSAVYLCASSFWGQPQHFGDGTRLSIL.

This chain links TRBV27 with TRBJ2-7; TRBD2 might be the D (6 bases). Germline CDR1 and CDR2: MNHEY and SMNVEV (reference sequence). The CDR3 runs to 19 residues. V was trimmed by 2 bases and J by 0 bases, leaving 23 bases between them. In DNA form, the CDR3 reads TGTGCCAGCAGTTTACTCTGGGGGGACCGAACGGTGACCTCCTACGAGCAGTACTTC. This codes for CASSLLWGDRTVTSYEQYF.